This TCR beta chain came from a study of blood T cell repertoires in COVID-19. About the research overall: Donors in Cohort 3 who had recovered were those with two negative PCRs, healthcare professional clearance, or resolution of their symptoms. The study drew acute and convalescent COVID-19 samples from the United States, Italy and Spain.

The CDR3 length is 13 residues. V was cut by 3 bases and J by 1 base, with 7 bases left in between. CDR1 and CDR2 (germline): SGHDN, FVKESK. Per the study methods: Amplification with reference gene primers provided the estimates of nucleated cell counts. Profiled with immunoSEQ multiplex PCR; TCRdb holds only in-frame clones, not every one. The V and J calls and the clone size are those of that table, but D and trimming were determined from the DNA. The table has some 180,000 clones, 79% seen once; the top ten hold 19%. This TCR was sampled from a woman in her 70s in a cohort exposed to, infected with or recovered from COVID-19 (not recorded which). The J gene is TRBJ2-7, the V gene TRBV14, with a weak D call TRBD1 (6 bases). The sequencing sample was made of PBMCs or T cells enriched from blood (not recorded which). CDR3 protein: CASSQQGSYEQYF. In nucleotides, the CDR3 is TGTGCCAGCAGCCAGCAGGGGTCCTACGAGCAGTACTTC.